The rows below give T cell receptor beta chains drawn from one sample of a study of T cells after yellow fever vaccination. TCRdb re-called the 5' RACE reads through MiXCR, storing one row per CDR3 protein. Of some 32,000 distinct CDR3 sequences in the sample, approximately 4.4% were seen once. The material sequenced was CD8+ T cells sorted from PBMCs, taken 5 days after the yellow fever booster vaccination. These receptors were obtained from a man aged 25-40 years who received the YFV17D yellow fever vaccine. CDR3s include the opening cysteine and the closing phenylalanine or tryptophan. A D gene is named only where the DNA matches it firmly. Expanded clones get a size class; other rows say once, few or many, or leave the size out.

>TRBV7-8|TRBJ1-4|14|many|-
CASSSWGENEKLFF
TGTGCCAGCAGCTCGTGGGGGGAAAATGAAAAACTGTTTTTT
>TRBV7-6|TRBJ2-7|14|many|TRBD2
CASSLGTSGDEQYF
TGTGCCAGCAGCTTAGGGACTAGCGGGGACGAGCAGTACTTC
>TRBV6-2/TRBV6-3|TRBJ2-2|18|many|TRBD2
CASSYPPGVAGNTGELFF
TGTGCCAGCAGTTACCCGCCGGGGGTAGCGGGAAACACCGGGGAGCTGTTTTTT
>TRBV6-5|TRBJ2-5|15|-|-
CASTLGGVSGETQYF
TGTGCCAGCACCCTAGGAGGGGTGTCGGGGGAGACCCAGTACTTC
>TRBV28|TRBJ2-1|12|-|-
CASSFRGNEQFF
TGTGCCAGCAGTTTCAGAGGTAATGAGCAGTTCTTC
>TRBV20-1|TRBJ1-2|15|many|-
CSARAPQGSNYGYTF
TGCAGTGCTAGAGCCCCCCAGGGTTCGAACTATGGCTACACCTTC
>TRBV9|TRBJ1-1|16|many|-
CASSVVGGGGYTEAFF
TGTGCCAGCAGCGTAGTTGGGGGGGGAGGCTACACTGAAGCTTTCTTT
>TRBV7-9|TRBJ2-7|14|-|-
CASSSISQSYEQYF
TGTGCCAGCAGCTCTATCTCCCAAAGCTACGAGCAGTACTTC
>TRBV5-5|TRBJ2-7|14|many|-
CASGTQGATYEQYF
TGTGCCAGCGGAACTCAAGGGGCAACCTACGAGCAGTACTTC
>TRBV29-1|TRBJ2-1|9|many|-
CSVRDEQFF
TGCAGCGTCCGTGATGAGCAGTTCTTC
>TRBV7-2|TRBJ2-3|15|many|TRBD2
CASSPMGGPTDTQYF
TGTGCCAGCAGCCCGATGGGAGGGCCGACGGATACGCAGTATTTT
>TRBV7-2|TRBJ2-1|13|many|TRBD2
CASTIYGRNEQFF
TGTGCCAGCACCATTTACGGGAGGAATGAGCAGTTCTTC
>TRBV5-1|TRBJ2-1|16|many|TRBD2
CASSQKTSGIRGEQFF
TGCGCCAGCAGCCAAAAGACTAGCGGGATAAGGGGTGAGCAGTTCTTC
>TRBV3-1|TRBJ2-1|16|many|TRBD1
CASSQGQGGAYNEQFF
TGTGCCAGCAGCCAAGGACAGGGTGGCGCCTACAATGAGCAGTTCTTC
>TRBV27|TRBJ2-7|14|many|-
CASSLSGKVYEQYF
TGTGCCAGCAGTTTATCGGGGAAGGTCTACGAGCAGTACTTC
>TRBV6-1|TRBJ1-5|14|many|-
CASSPGSEYQPQHF
TGTGCCAGCAGTCCAGGGAGTGAGTATCAGCCCCAGCATTTT
>TRBV7-9|TRBJ2-1|15|few|TRBD1
CASSPEGASYNEQFF
TGTGCCAGCAGTCCTGAGGGGGCCTCCTACAATGAGCAGTTCTTC
>TRBV20-1|TRBJ2-1|11|many|TRBD2
CSAQRDYPQFF
TGCAGTGCCCAACGGGACTACCCACAGTTCTTC
>TRBV5-1|TRBJ2-2|18|many|TRBD2
CASSSTASGRADTGELFF
TGCGCCAGCAGCTCGACGGCTAGCGGGAGGGCCGACACCGGGGAGCTGTTTTTT
>TRBV6-6|TRBJ2-5|18|-|TRBD2
CASTLGLRPPGGQETQYF
TGTGCCAGCACCTTAGGGTTGCGGCCACCGGGAGGACAAGAGACCCAGTACTTC
>TRBV9|TRBJ1-5|14|many|-
CASSAGPGGQPQHF
TGTGCCAGCAGCGCGGGCCCGGGGGGTCAGCCCCAGCATTTT
>TRBV7-2|TRBJ2-3|17|many|-
CASSLAQGLDLTDTQYF
TGTGCCAGCAGCTTAGCGCAGGGCCTAGACCTAACAGATACGCAGTATTTT
>TRBV5-5|TRBJ2-1|13|many|-
CASSLTGFHEQFF
TGTGCCAGCAGCTTGACAGGGTTCCATGAGCAGTTCTTC
>TRBV7-9|TRBJ2-3|16|many|-
CASSPRNGQHTDTQYF
TGTGCCAGCAGCCCCAGAAATGGACAGCACACAGATACGCAGTATTTT
>TRBV14|TRBJ2-7|15|many|-
CASSQVGGPSYEQYF
TGTGCCAGCAGCCAGGTCGGGGGACCCTCCTACGAGCAGTACTTC
>TRBV12-3/TRBV12-4|TRBJ2-5|12|many|-
CASSLRSETQYF
TGTGCCAGCAGTTTGCGGAGTGAGACCCAGTACTTC
>TRBV5-6|TRBJ2-7|16|many|TRBD2
CASSLASGRDFYEQYF
TGTGCCAGCAGCTTGGCTAGCGGGAGGGACTTCTACGAGCAGTACTTC
>TRBV20-1|TRBJ2-7|16|-|TRBD2
CCATVEAGGVVYEQYF
TGCTGTGCTACCGTTGAAGCGGGGGGGGTAGTCTACGAGCAGTACTTC
>TRBV11-2|TRBJ2-7|14|many|TRBD2
CASSLYAGGYEQYF
TGTGCCAGCAGCTTGTATGCGGGAGGCTACGAGCAGTACTTC
>TRBV2|TRBJ2-1|18|-|-
CALCSGTARRVSYNEQFF
TGTGCCCTCTGTAGCGGGACAGCAAGGCGGGTTTCCTACAATGAGCAGTTCTTC
>TRBV20-1|TRBJ2-7|13|many|TRBD2
CSVLAGERREQYF
TGCAGTGTTCTAGCGGGAGAGCGACGGGAGCAGTACTTC
>TRBV7-9|TRBJ2-7|13|many|-
CASGADNSYEQYF
TGTGCCAGCGGAGCGGACAACTCCTACGAGCAGTACTTC
>TRBV2|TRBJ2-1|17|many|TRBD2
CASSEPPSGNPYNEQFF
TGTGCCAGCAGTGAACCCCCGAGCGGGAATCCCTACAATGAGCAGTTCTTC
>TRBV11-2|TRBJ2-7|12|many|-
CASSSSDYEQYF
TGTGCCAGCAGCTCTAGCGACTACGAGCAGTACTTC
>TRBV5-4|TRBJ2-7|14|many|-
CASSSTGHDYEQYF
TGTGCCAGCAGCTCGACGGGACACGACTACGAGCAGTACTTC
>TRBV20-1|TRBJ2-3|13|-|-
CSARQGEGYTQYF
TGCAGTGCTAGGCAGGGGGAGGGCTATACGCAGTATTTT
>TRBV5-4|TRBJ2-1|15|many|-
CASFAAGGVEDEQFF
TGTGCCAGCTTCGCGGCAGGGGGGGTGGAGGATGAGCAGTTCTTC
>TRBV15|TRBJ2-1|16|many|-
CATSRVEGDPTDEQFF
TGTGCCACCAGCAGAGTGGAAGGCGATCCGACGGATGAGCAGTTCTTC
>TRBV3-1|TRBJ1-6|15|many|-
CASSQDRGAYSPLHF
TGTGCCAGCAGCCAAGATCGGGGGGCGTATTCACCCCTCCACTTT
>TRBV12-3/TRBV12-4|TRBJ2-2|15|many|TRBD1
CASSPWDRNTGELFF
TGTGCCAGCAGTCCCTGGGACAGAAACACCGGGGAGCTGTTTTTT
>TRBV10-1|TRBJ2-5|13|many|-
CASSEGRLETQYF
TGCGCCAGCAGTGAAGGGCGGCTAGAGACCCAGTACTTC
>TRBV7-9|TRBJ2-1|18|many|TRBD2
CASSLGTSGRAIYNEQFF
TGTGCCAGCAGCTTAGGGACTAGCGGGAGGGCCATCTACAATGAGCAGTTCTTC
>TRBV20-1|TRBJ2-3|14|many|TRBD2
CSAPSGLAADTQYF
TGCAGTGCTCCCTCGGGGCTAGCGGCAGATACGCAGTATTTT
>TRBV27|TRBJ1-1|14|many|TRBD1
CASSLTGGNTEAFF
TGTGCCAGCAGTCTAACAGGGGGAAACACTGAAGCTTTCTTT
>TRBV7-2|TRBJ2-2|17|many|-
CASSSPVLTYDTGELFF
TGTGCCAGCAGCTCCCCAGTGTTGACCTACGACACCGGGGAGCTGTTTTTT
>TRBV5-1|TRBJ2-1|15|many|-
CASSLVSGAYNEQFF
TGCGCCAGCAGCTTGGTTTCGGGCGCCTACAATGAGCAGTTCTTC
>TRBV5-1|TRBJ1-2|14|many|-
CASSLTVTMDGYTF
TGCGCCAGCAGCTTGACAGTGACGATGGATGGCTACACCTTC
>TRBV6-1|TRBJ2-1|15|many|TRBD2
CASTGTSGRTNEQFF
TGTGCCAGCACCGGGACTAGCGGGAGAACGAATGAGCAGTTCTTC
>TRBV20-1|TRBJ2-7|13|many|-
CSAADGVSYEQYF
TGCAGTGCGGCTGACGGCGTCTCCTACGAGCAGTACTTC
>TRBV7-9|TRBJ2-7|15|many|TRBD1
CASSPQTGQVGEQYF
TGTGCCAGCAGCCCACAGACAGGACAGGTCGGCGAGCAGTACTTC
>TRBV7-2|TRBJ2-3|17|many|TRBD2
CASSLALAGGPTDTQYF
TGTGCCAGCAGCTTAGCGCTAGCGGGAGGCCCCACAGATACGCAGTATTTT
>TRBV20-1|TRBJ2-1|15|medium-sized|-
CSATLGATTYNEQFF
TGCAGTGCTACACTAGGGGCTACCACCTACAATGAGCAGTTCTTC
>TRBV28|TRBJ2-5|15|many|TRBD1
CASSFLGQSQETQYF
TGTGCCAGCAGTTTTTTGGGACAGTCCCAAGAGACCCAGTACTTC
>TRBV11-1|TRBJ2-1|18|many|TRBD2
CASSLRASGSLFYNEQFF
TGTGCCAGCAGCTTAAGGGCCAGCGGGAGTTTGTTCTACAATGAGCAGTTCTTC
>TRBV7-2|TRBJ2-5|15|many|-
CASSLGGGSQETQYF
TGTGCCAGCAGCTTAGGGGGGGGCAGCCAAGAGACCCAGTACTTC
>TRBV6-5|TRBJ2-2|13|many|-
CASGLKHTGELFF
TGTGCCTCGGGACTCAAACACACCGGGGAGCTGTTTTTT
>TRBV27|TRBJ2-4|14|many|-
CASSRASGTNIQYF
TGTGCCAGCAGCCGAGCCTCCGGGACAAACATTCAGTACTTC
>TRBV3-1|TRBJ2-7|15|many|-
CASRPTPGSGAEQYF
TGTGCCAGCAGACCCACCCCCGGGTCGGGAGCCGAGCAGTACTTC
>TRBV20-1|TRBJ2-1|14|many|-
CSALSGDVIVEQFF
TGCAGTGCTCTCTCCGGAGATGTAATTGTTGAGCAGTTCTTC